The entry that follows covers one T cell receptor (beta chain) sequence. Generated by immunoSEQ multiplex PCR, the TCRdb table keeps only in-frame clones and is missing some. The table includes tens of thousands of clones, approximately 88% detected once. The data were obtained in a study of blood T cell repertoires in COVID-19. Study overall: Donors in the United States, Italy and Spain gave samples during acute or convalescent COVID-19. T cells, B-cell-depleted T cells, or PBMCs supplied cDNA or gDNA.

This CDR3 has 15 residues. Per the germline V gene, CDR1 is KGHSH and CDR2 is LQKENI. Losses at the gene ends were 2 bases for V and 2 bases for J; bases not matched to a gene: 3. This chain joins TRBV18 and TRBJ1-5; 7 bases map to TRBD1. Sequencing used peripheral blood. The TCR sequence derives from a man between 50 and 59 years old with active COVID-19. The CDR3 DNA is TGTGCCAGCTCACCAGAAGGGGGCGGCAATCAGCCCCAGCATTTT. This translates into CASSPEGGGNQPQHF.